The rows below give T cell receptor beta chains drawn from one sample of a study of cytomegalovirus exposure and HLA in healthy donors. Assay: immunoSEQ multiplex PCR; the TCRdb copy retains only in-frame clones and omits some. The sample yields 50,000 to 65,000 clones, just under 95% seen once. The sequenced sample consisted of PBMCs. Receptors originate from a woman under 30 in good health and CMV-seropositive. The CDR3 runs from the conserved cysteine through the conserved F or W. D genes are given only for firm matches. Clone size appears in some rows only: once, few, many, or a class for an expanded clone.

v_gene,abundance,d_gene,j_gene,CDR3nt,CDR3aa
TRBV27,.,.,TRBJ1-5,TGTGCCAGTCCGACAGCAAATAGCAATCAGCCCCAGCATTTT,CASPTANSNQPQHF
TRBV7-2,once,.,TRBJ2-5,TGTGCCAGCAGCTCCATGGCGGGCCGGGAGACCCAGTACTTC,CASSSMAGRETQYF
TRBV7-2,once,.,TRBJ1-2,TGTGCCAGCAGCTTGTCAGCAGGGCGGCATGGCTACACCTTC,CASSLSAGRHGYTF
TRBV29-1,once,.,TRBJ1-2,TGCAGCGCAGAAAAAGACTATGGCTACACCTTC,CSAEKDYGYTF
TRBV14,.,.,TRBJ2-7,TGTGCCAGCAGCCGTGACTTGTACGAGCAGTACTTC,CASSRDLYEQYF
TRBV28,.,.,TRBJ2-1,TGTGCCAGCAGCGACTCACAGCAGTTCTTC,CASSDSQQFF
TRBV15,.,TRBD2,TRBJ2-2,TGTGCCACCAGCAGAGATCTCGCTAGCGGGGGGGCCGGGGAGCTGTTTTTT,CATSRDLASGGAGELFF
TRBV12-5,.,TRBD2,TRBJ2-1,TGTGCTAGTGCTCCGGGACTAGCCTACAATGAGCAGTTCTTC,CASAPGLAYNEQFF
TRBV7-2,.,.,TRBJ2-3,TGTGCCAGCAGCTTAGTTGAGTTGGCAGATACGCAGTATTTT,CASSLVELADTQYF
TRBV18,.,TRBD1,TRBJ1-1,TGTGCCAGCTCACCCCTATCGACAGGGCGGGAAGCTTTCTTT,CASSPLSTGREAFF
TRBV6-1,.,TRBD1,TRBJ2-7,TGTGCCAGCAGCGTGACAGGGAACTACGAGCAGTACTTC,CASSVTGNYEQYF
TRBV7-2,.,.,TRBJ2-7,TGTGCCAGCAGCATCCAACCAGGGGGGTACGAGCAGTACTTC,CASSIQPGGYEQYF
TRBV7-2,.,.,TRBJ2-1,TGTGCCAGCAGCTCTATGGGGGGACGCAATTACAATGAGCAGTTCTTC,CASSSMGGRNYNEQFF
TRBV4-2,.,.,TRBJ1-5,TGTGCCAGCAGTTTCGACCTGCGCCCAGGTCCCCAGCATTTT,CASSFDLRPGPQHF
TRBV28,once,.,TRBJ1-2,TGTGCCAGCATCCCGGGACAAGAATTCTATGGCTACACCTTC,CASIPGQEFYGYTF
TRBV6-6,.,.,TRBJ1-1,TGTGCCAGCAGCCCTACTCGAGGAGGGGAGGGTGAAGCTTTCTTT,CASSPTRGGEGEAFF